This T cell receptor beta chain derives from a study of blood T cell repertoires in COVID-19. Study-wide background: Acute and convalescent COVID-19 samples came from the United States, Italy and Spain. Sample material is recorded as cDNA or gDNA derived from T cells, B-cell-depleted T cells, or PBMCs.

Libraries were prepared by immunoSEQ multiplex PCR; TCRdb keeps only in-frame clonotypes and omits some of them. The sample holds some 150,000 clones, about nine tenths seen once. CDR1 and CDR2 from the germline V gene are MNHNY and SVGAGI (reference sequence). CDR3 length: 16 residues. The V gene end was trimmed by 6 bases and the J gene end by 6 bases; junction bases not matched to a gene: 13. Sequencing input: peripheral blood. This receptor was taken from a man in his fifties or sixties with active or convalescent COVID-19. The chain has TRBV6-6 and TRBJ2-1; 8 nucleotides agree with TRBD2. The chain's CDR3 is CASRFSPGGPGNEQFF. CDR3 bases: TGTGCCAGCAGGTTTTCTCCGGGAGGGCCGGGCAATGAGCAGTTCTTC.